Listed here are 32 T cell receptor beta chains from one sample, sequenced in a study of blood T cell repertoires in COVID-19. Assay: immunoSEQ multiplex PCR; the TCRdb copy retains only in-frame clones and omits some. In the table there are approximately 440,000 clones, roughly 87% of which are singletons. Material for sequencing was PBMCs or T cells enriched from blood (not recorded which). The source of these receptors is a man younger than 30 who had recovered from COVID-19.

The chain is built from TRBV9 and TRBJ1-6; 7 nucleotides agree with TRBD1. V dropped 5 bases and J dropped 8; count of bases not matched to a gene: 10. The CDR3 covers 15 residues. Germline loops: CDR1 SGDLS, CDR2 YYNGEE. CDR3 sequence reads: CASSETGNGYSPLHF. The CDR3 nucleotides read TGTGCCAGCAGTGAGACAGGGAATGGTTATTCACCCCTCCACTTT.

The chain carries TRBV7-8 and TRBJ2-5; no firm D call. Trimming pared 5 bases from V and 5 bases from J, leaving 12 bases between. The CDR3 has 13 residues. Germline V gives CDR1 SGHVS, CDR2 FQNEAQ. This chain's CDR3 is CASSLLVEETQYF. As DNA, the CDR3 is TGTGCCAGCAGCCTATTGGTAGAGGAGACCCAGTACTTC.

The chain has TRBV29-1 and TRBJ1-1; D unclear. This CDR3 has 11 amino acids. Trimming shortened V by 4 bases and J by 5 bases, and 8 bases separated the two germline ends. CDR1 and CDR2 (germline): SQVTM, ANQGSEA. The CDR3 here is CSVGEGTEAFF. The CDR3 DNA reads TGCAGCGTTGGCGAGGGTACTGAAGCTTTCTTT.

This rearrangement joins TRBV5-4 to TRBJ2-3; the match to TRBD1 covers 9 bases. This CDR3 comprises 15 residues. Trimming took 3 bases from V and 2 from J; bases not matched to a gene: 4. Germline V lookup: CDR1 SGHNT, CDR2 YYREEE (reference sequence). The CDR3: CASSSDRGPTDTQYF. CDR3 DNA sequence: TGTGCCAGCAGCTCGGACAGGGGCCCCACAGATACGCAGTATTTT.

This chain uses TRBV19 with TRBJ2-3, with 7 bases identical to TRBD1. The junction had 7 bases not matched to a gene; V was cut back by 4 bases and J by 3 bases. CDR1 LNHDA and CDR2 SQIVND come from the germline V gene (reference sequence). CDR3 length: 15 residues. The CDR3 here is CASSTRDRGTDTQYF. CDR3 DNA sequence: TGTGCCAGTAGTACCCGGGACAGAGGGACAGATACGCAGTATTTT.

The rearrangement links TRBV30 to TRBJ2-5, with 7 bases aligning to TRBD2. J was trimmed by 3 bases and V by 4 bases; bases with no gene match: 8. CDR1 GTSNPN and CDR2 SVGIG come from the germline V gene (reference sequence). This CDR3 comprises 14 residues. The CDR3 loop reads CAWIRVAGEETQYF. The CDR3 DNA reads as TGTGCCTGGATACGGGTCGCGGGGGAAGAGACCCAGTACTTC.

The chain uses TRBV10-1 and TRBJ2-7; maybe TRBD2 (6 bases). The CDR3 has 14 amino acids. Per the germline V gene, CDR1 is WNHNN and CDR2 is SYGVQD (reference sequence). V was pared by 3 bases and J by 5 bases, with 14 bases between. In DNA form, the CDR3 reads TGCGCCAGCAGTGACGGAGGGAGTCAGAACGAGCAGTACTTC. It codes for CASSDGGSQNEQYF.

The CDR3 protein is CAWRDNRVGEAFF. CDR3 bases: TGTGCCTGGAGGGACAATCGCGTGGGGGAAGCTTTCTTT. This chain joins TRBV30 and TRBJ1-1; TRBD1 is a possible D gene (5 bases). The CDR3 length is 13 residues. Trimming took 3 bases from V and 8 from J, leaving 16 bases between them. Germline loops: CDR1 GTSNPN, CDR2 SVGIG (reference sequence).

The V gene is TRBV2, the J gene TRBJ1-2; D is possibly TRBD1 (6 bases). The CDR3 is 15 residues long. The V end lost 2 bases, the J end lost 3 bases, and 13 bases lay between the germline ends. Germline V lookup: CDR1 SNHLY, CDR2 FYNNEI. CDR3 sequence: CASSEQGQGYYGYTF. In nucleotides, the CDR3 is TGTGCCAGCAGTGAACAGGGGCAGGGATACTATGGCTACACCTTC.

The chain employs TRBV6-1 and TRBJ1-2, with a tentative D call TRBD1 (6 bases). The CDR3 spans 18 residues. V was clipped by 0 bases and J by 0 bases, with 17 bases between them. Germline CDR1 is MNHNS and CDR2 is SASEGT. Here the CDR3 reads CASSEAAGAPRPNYGYTF. The CDR3 DNA reads TGTGCCAGCAGTGAAGCAGCGGGGGCACCCCGCCCTAACTATGGCTACACCTTC.

The V and J genes are TRBV10-1 and TRBJ2-5, with a tentative D call TRBD2 (6 bases). The germline gives CDR1 WNHNN, CDR2 SYGVQD (reference sequence). The CDR3 loop spans 15 amino acids. The V end was cut by 0 bases, the J end by 3 bases, with 11 bases between. The chain's CDR3 is CASSESRLGKETQYF. As DNA, the CDR3 is TGCGCCAGCAGTGAGTCCAGACTAGGAAAAGAGACCCAGTACTTC.

The V call is TRBV4-1, the J call TRBJ1-1, with D possibly being TRBD1 (5 bases). V lost 1 base to trimming and J lost 6 bases, with 12 bases between them. Germline V gene data show CDR1 as MGHRA and CDR2 as YSYEKL. The CDR3 sequence is 14 residues long. The CDR3 here is CASSQGGGYPEAFF. In DNA form, the CDR3 reads TGCGCCAGCAGCCAAGGCGGGGGTTACCCTGAAGCTTTCTTT.

The chain combines TRBV19 with TRBJ2-3; 9 nucleotides line up with TRBD1. CDR1 LNHDA and CDR2 SQIVND come from the germline V gene (reference sequence). V lost 5 bases, J lost 1 base, and 10 bases stayed unmatched. This CDR3 contains 17 residues. In DNA, the CDR3 is TGTGCCAGTAGTGCCGTAAGACAGGGGGACGGCACAGATACGCAGTATTTT. It encodes CASSAVRQGDGTDTQYF.

In DNA form, the CDR3 reads TGTGCCAGTAGTATAGCGGGACTAGCGGACCGGACCGGGGAGCTGTTTTTT. Amino acids: CASSIAGLADRTGELFF. This chain joins TRBV19 and TRBJ2-2, with 11 nucleotides matching TRBD2. V dropped 1 base and J dropped 5; count of bases not matched to a gene: 6. Germline values: CDR1 LNHDA, CDR2 SQIVND (reference sequence). This CDR3 spans 17 amino acids. Filled out from reference TRBV19 and TRBJ2-2, the complete variable domain reads DGGITQSPKYLFRKEGQNVTLSCEQNLNHDAMYWYRQDPGQGLRLIYYSQIVNDFQKGDIAEGYSVSREKKESFPLTVTSAQKNPTAFYLCASSIAGLADRTGELFFGEGSRLTVL.

The chain combines TRBV28 with TRBJ1-2; no clear D. V shed 2 bases and J shed 4 bases, with 11 bases lying between them. Germline V CDR1 and CDR2: MDHEN, SYDVKM. This CDR3 is built from 14 residues. The chain's CDR3 is CASSLTGVSYGYTF. Written as DNA, the CDR3 is TGTGCCAGCAGTTTAACCGGGGTCTCCTATGGCTACACCTTC.

The chain employs TRBV4-2 and TRBJ2-3; D gene ambiguous. CDR1 LGHNA and CDR2 YNFKEQ come from the germline V gene. The CDR3 length is 13 residues. V shed 4 bases and J shed 5 bases, with 10 bases lying between them. CDR3 DNA sequence: TGTGCCAGCAGCCCGAGACGGAGAGATACGCAGTATTTT. Amino acid sequence: CASSPRRRDTQYF.

This clone was recorded once. This chain joins TRBV9 and TRBJ2-1; 9 bases are a match to TRBD1. Looked up from germline, CDR1 is SGDLS and CDR2 is YYNGEE. J was trimmed by 4 bases and V by 2 bases; bases with no gene match: 1. The CDR3 length is 14 residues. The chain's CDR3 is CASSVGTGYNEQFF. For the CDR3, the DNA is TGTGCCAGCAGCGTGGGGACAGGGTACAATGAGCAGTTCTTC.

The V and J genes are TRBV11-2 and TRBJ1-1; perhaps TRBD1 as D (5 bases). The germline CDR1 and CDR2 sequences are SGHAT and FQNNGV. The CDR3 sequence is 13 residues long. The V end was cut by 4 bases, the J end by 4 bases, with 10 bases between. The CDR3 is CASSWLGGTEAFF. The CDR3 nucleotides read TGTGCCAGCAGCTGGCTCGGGGGCACTGAAGCTTTCTTT.

The chain recombines TRBV5-5 with TRBJ1-5, with TRBD1 matching 11 bases. Germline V gene lookup returns CDR1 SGHKS and CDR2 YYEKEE (reference sequence). Trimming cost V 0 bases and J 7 bases; bases outside gene matches: 18. CDR3 length: 20 amino acids. This chain's CDR3 is CASSLVFSGTGGGKVQPQHF. As DNA, the CDR3 is TGTGCCAGCAGCTTGGTTTTCTCTGGGACAGGGGGAGGGAAGGTGCAGCCCCAGCATTTT.

The chain combines TRBV27 with TRBJ2-7; 7 bases are a match to TRBD2. The CDR3 covers 13 residues. J gave up 4 bases and V 4 bases, and 4 bases lay outside the gene matches. Germline V CDR1 and CDR2: MNHEY, SMNVEV (reference sequence). The CDR3 protein is CASSYGGGYEQYF. The CDR3 nucleotides read TGTGCCAGCAGTTATGGGGGGGGATACGAGCAGTACTTC.

The J gene is TRBJ1-5, the V gene TRBV27; the D gene is possibly TRBD1 (5 bases). CDR3 size: 14 residues. CDR1 and CDR2 (germline): MNHEY, SMNVEV (reference sequence). The ends were cut back, 7 bases at V and 4 bases at J, with 14 bases in the middle. The CDR3 region is CASKGWGENQPQHF. DNA of the CDR3: TGTGCCAGCAAAGGGTGGGGGGAAAATCAGCCCCAGCATTTT.

The J gene is TRBJ1-1, the V gene TRBV7-9; maybe TRBD1 (5 bases). The length of the CDR3 is 15 residues. Germline CDR1 reads SEHNR; CDR2 reads FQNEAQ (reference sequence). Between the trimmed V and J ends, which lost 5 bases and 3 bases, there was a span of 16 bases. The CDR3 DNA reads as TGTGCCAGCAGCCTCCCAAGGGGAAGGGACACTGAAGCTTTCTTT. This encodes CASSLPRGRDTEAFF.

The chain employs TRBV2 and TRBJ1-1; unclear D gene. V lost 3 bases, J lost 2 bases, and 7 bases lay in between. Germline assignment: CDR1 SNHLY and CDR2 FYNNEI. This CDR3 has 13 amino acids. CDR3 sequence: CASSDFRNTEAFF. The CDR3 bases are TGTGCCAGCAGTGACTTCCGTAACACTGAAGCTTTCTTT. Combining the CDR3 with reference TRBV2 and TRBJ1-1 gives the whole variable domain EPEVTQTPSHQVTQMGQEVILRCVPISNHLYFYWYRQILGQKVEFLVSFYNNEISEKSEIFDDQFSVERPDGSNFTLKIRSTKLEDSAMYFCASSDFRNTEAFFGQGTRLTVV.

The genes are TRBV4-1 and TRBJ2-5; TRBD2 matches at 8 bases. The CDR3 totals 17 residues. Germline loops: CDR1 MGHRA, CDR2 YSYEKL. J lost 5 bases, V lost 0 bases, and 11 bases had no gene match. CDR3 bases: TGCGCCAGCAGCCAAGAGGCCGGGACTAGTAGGTTTGAGACCCAGTACTTC. Translation gives CASSQEAGTSRFETQYF.

CDR3 nucleotides: TGTGCCAGCAGCTTGAGGCCCACCAGGACCCAGTACTTC. This translates into CASSLRPTRTQYF. The rearrangement joins TRBV7-8 to TRBJ2-5; D not resolved. This CDR3 is built from 13 residues. Trimming shortened V by 3 bases and J by 7 bases, and 12 bases separated the two germline ends. The V gene's germline CDR1 is SGHVS and CDR2 FQNEAQ.

This chain links TRBV7-3 with TRBJ1-5; 12 nucleotides line up with TRBD1. In germline, CDR1 is SGHTA, CDR2 FQGTGA. The CDR3 totals 21 residues. The junction had 24 bases not matched to a gene; V was cut back by 6 bases and J by 6 bases. The CDR3 sequence: CASSSHPPPRDRGLGGQPQHF. The CDR3 DNA reads as TGTGCCAGCAGTTCTCATCCACCCCCGCGGGACAGGGGGCTGGGGGGTCAGCCCCAGCATTTT.

This sequence joins TRBV30 and TRBJ1-2, with D tentatively TRBD1 (6 bases). V gave up 1 base and J gave up 4 bases, with 13 bases separating them. Germline lookup yields CDR1 GTSNPN and CDR2 SVGIG (reference sequence). This CDR3 contains 14 residues. The CDR3 bases are TGTGCCTGGAGTGGGACAGCCCCTGGCTATGGCTACACCTTC. Its translation: CAWSGTAPGYGYTF.

Remarks on this clone: The identical CDR3 is also encoded by other nucleotide sequences in the sample. This chain connects TRBV27 to TRBJ1-2; maybe TRBD1 (6 bases). The CDR3 has 14 residues. Trimming removed 2 bases at V and 2 bases at J, with 9 bases between. Germline loops: CDR1 MNHEY, CDR2 SMNVEV (reference sequence). The CDR3 loop reads CASSLRQGNYGYTF. CDR3 coding DNA: TGTGCCAGCAGTTTAAGGCAGGGGAACTATGGCTACACCTTC.

The rearrangement links TRBV19 to TRBJ2-3, with D perhaps matching TRBD1 (6 bases). Per the germline V gene, CDR1 is LNHDA and CDR2 is SQIVND (reference sequence). This CDR3 contains 15 residues. Trimming removed 5 bases from V and 5 bases from J, with 17 bases in between. The CDR3 sequence is CASSRRAGAEDTQYF. The CDR3 bases are TGTGCCAGTAGTCGCCGTGCAGGGGCAGAAGATACGCAGTATTTT.

J is TRBJ2-3 and V is TRBV7-3; the D gene is possibly TRBD1 (6 bases). The germline V and J ends were trimmed by 1 base and 2 bases, with 10 bases remaining between them. CDR3 length equals 15 residues. Germline CDR1 reads SGHTA; CDR2 reads FQGTGA. The CDR3, as DNA: TGTGCCAGCAGCTTAAATGGACAGTCCACAGATACGCAGTATTTT. Translated: CASSLNGQSTDTQYF.

This clone was counted ten times or more. The chain uses TRBV6-5 and TRBJ2-7; tentatively, D is TRBD2 (5 bases). The CDR3 runs to 14 residues. Germline loops: CDR1 MNHEY, CDR2 SVGAGI. With 5 bases removed from V and 2 bases from J, the gap between germline ends came to 13 bases. The CDR3 loop reads CASSPIANTYEQYF. The CDR3 DNA follows: TGTGCCAGCAGTCCCATAGCGAACACCTACGAGCAGTACTTC.

The chain uses TRBV6-5 and TRBJ1-5; 7 bases align to TRBD1. Trimming at V came to 9 bases and at J to 6 bases, leaving 8 bases not matched to a gene. Germline V gene sequence: CDR1 MNHEY, CDR2 SVGAGI. The CDR3 covers 13 residues. DNA of the CDR3: TGTGCCAGGCCGCGGGGACAGACTCAGCCCCAGCATTTT. Translated: CARPRGQTQPQHF.